Each of the 21 T cell receptor beta chains below was sequenced from the same sample in a study of T cell changes during pregnancy in multiple sclerosis. TCRdb's copy holds only in-frame clones and misses some; the assay was immunoSEQ multiplex PCR. The sample lists some 120,000 clones, roughly 95% occurring once. This specimen was peripheral blood, taken after pregnancy. These TCRs come from a female donor with multiple sclerosis, enrolled in a pregnancy study.

The CDR3 spells CASSLESGHHSNQPQHF. The CDR3 DNA reads TGTGCCAGCAGCTTAGAATCGGGACATCATAGCAATCAGCCCCAGCATTTT. The chain carries TRBV7-2 and TRBJ1-5, with a tentative D call TRBD1 (6 bases). The germline V and J ends were trimmed by 1 base and 0 bases, with 13 bases remaining between them. The germline V gene encodes CDR1 SGHTA and CDR2 FQGNSA. The CDR3 has 17 residues.

The chain joins TRBV29-1 to TRBJ2-1, with D unclear. CDR1 and CDR2 from the germline V gene are SQVTM and ANQGSEA. Trimming took 0 bases from V and 4 from J, leaving 4 bases between them. This CDR3 region has 12 residues. In DNA, the CDR3 is TGCAGCGTTGAAGACAGATACAATGAGCAGTTCTTC. Translating gives CSVEDRYNEQFF.

The V and J genes are TRBV2 and TRBJ1-2; 11 nucleotides match TRBD1. There are 15 residues in the CDR3. Germline V gives CDR1 SNHLY, CDR2 FYNNEI. V trimming: 2 bases; J trimming: 7 bases; junction bases outside the gene matches: 6. CDR3 sequence: CASSEIGQGAGGYTF. The CDR3 DNA follows: TGTGCCAGCAGTGAAATAGGACAGGGGGCCGGTGGCTACACCTTC.

J is TRBJ1-2 and V is TRBV19; 9 bases map to TRBD1. CDR1 and CDR2 (germline): LNHDA, SQIVND (reference sequence). The trim removed 8 bases at V and 4 bases at J, leaving 8 bases unmatched. The CDR3 contains 14 residues. CDR3 sequence: CASFPGQGTYGYTF. CDR3 nucleotide sequence: TGTGCCAGTTTCCCGGGACAGGGTACCTATGGCTACACCTTC.

This chain connects TRBV29-1 to TRBJ2-1, with D unresolved. CDR3 length: 15 residues. Germline assignment: CDR1 SQVTM and CDR2 ANQGSEA. CDR3 sequence (DNA): TGCAGTGAACTCGTTCAGGTGCCGCCCAACAATGAGCAGTTCTTC. Its translation is CSELVQVPPNNEQFF.

The chain joins TRBV6-5 to TRBJ2-5; 8 nucleotides agree with TRBD1. V shed 4 bases and J 5 bases; nucleotides not matched to a gene: 3. Germline CDR1 is MNHEY and CDR2 is SVGAGI. The CDR3 runs 13 residues. The CDR3 nucleotides read TGTGCCAGCAGTTTCGCAGGGGGCGAGACCCAGTACTTC. Translation: CASSFAGGETQYF.

The chain has TRBV27 and TRBJ2-7, with 7 bases lining up with TRBD1. Germline V gives CDR1 MNHEY, CDR2 SMNVEV (reference sequence). The ends lost 10 bases at V and 6 bases at J; junction bases unmatched: 12. This CDR3 has 13 residues. Here the CDR3 reads CATTTGSGGEQYF. The CDR3 region has the DNA TGTGCCACTACGACAGGGTCAGGTGGCGAGCAGTACTTC.

This chain connects TRBV18 to TRBJ1-4; the D gene is possibly TRBD1 (5 bases). The CDR3 is made up of 14 amino acids. Trimming pared 4 bases from V and 3 bases from J, leaving 9 bases between. The germline V gene has CDR1 KGHSH and CDR2 LQKENI. The CDR3 DNA follows: TGTGCCAGCTCACTGCAGGGTCCTAATGAAAAACTGTTTTTT. It encodes CASSLQGPNEKLFF.

V is TRBV7-6 and J is TRBJ2-7; 7 nucleotides match TRBD1. This CDR3 is built from 14 residues. V was pared by 8 bases and J by 4 bases, with 11 bases of the junction left unmatched. In germline, CDR1 is SGHVS, CDR2 FNYEAQ. The DNA of the CDR3 is TGTGCCAGCGCCTTCCGGGACAGTCAATACGAGCAGTACTTC. This encodes CASAFRDSQYEQYF.

The chain combines TRBV7-6 with TRBJ1-4; 7 bases match TRBD1. Looked up from germline, CDR1 is SGHVS and CDR2 is FNYEAQ. The CDR3 totals 15 residues. The junction had 10 bases not matched to a gene; V was cut back by 4 bases and J by 8 bases. The CDR3 sequence: CASSSRQGTEEKLFF. CDR3 DNA sequence: TGTGCCAGCAGCTCCAGACAGGGTACTGAAGAAAAACTGTTTTTT.

The rearrangement uses TRBV18 and TRBJ1-1, with D possibly matching TRBD1 (6 bases). Germline CDR1 reads KGHSH; CDR2 reads LQKENI. The V end lost 2 bases, the J end lost 4 bases, and 11 bases lay between the germline ends. CDR3 size: 14 residues. The CDR3 region is CASSPKEGGTEAFF. CDR3 nucleotides: TGTGCCAGCTCACCAAAAGAAGGGGGCACTGAAGCTTTCTTT.

The V gene is TRBV2, the J gene TRBJ1-4; 8 positions match TRBD1. The CDR3 totals 15 residues. V lost 5 bases and J lost 8; bases outside the gene matches: 10. Germline lookup yields CDR1 SNHLY and CDR2 FYNNEI. The DNA of the CDR3 is TGTGCCAGCAGTACCTCAGGGGGCTCACTGGAAAAACTGTTTTTT. It codes for CASSTSGGSLEKLFF. The variable domain in full, completed from reference TRBV2 and TRBJ1-4, reads EPEVTQTPSHQVTQMGQEVILRCVPISNHLYFYWYRQILGQKVEFLVSFYNNEISEKSEIFDDQFSVERPDGSNFTLKIRSTKLEDSAMYFCASSTSGGSLEKLFFGSGTQLSVL.

CDR3 nucleotide sequence: TGCGCCAGCAGCTTGGCCTCCCTTGGTGCGGGACGGTTCTTC. It is translated as CASSLASLGAGRFF. V and J are TRBV5-1 and TRBJ2-1; TRBD2 is a possible D gene (6 bases). In germline, CDR1 is SGHRS, CDR2 YFSETQ. CDR3 length equals 14 residues. Trimming took 0 bases from V and 15 from J, leaving 19 bases between them.

The rearrangement links TRBV14 to TRBJ2-7; TRBD1 is a possible D gene (6 bases). This CDR3 has 13 residues. Trimming cost V 1 base and J 4 bases, with 8 bases left between them. Germline lookup yields CDR1 SGHDN and CDR2 FVKESK. The CDR3 here is CASSQVDRYEQYF. In DNA, the CDR3 is TGTGCCAGCAGCCAAGTGGACAGATACGAGCAGTACTTC.

This clone was seen a handful of times. The rearrangement joins TRBV6-5 to TRBJ2-7; 12 positions match TRBD2. Looked up from germline, CDR1 is MNHEY and CDR2 is SVGAGI. The V segment lost 2 bases and the J segment 7 bases; nucleotides outside the gene matches: 6. The CDR3 consists of 15 residues. This chain's CDR3 is CASSYRLAGGWEQYF. As DNA, the CDR3 is TGTGCCAGCAGTTACAGGCTAGCGGGAGGGTGGGAGCAGTACTTC.

In its sample, this clone was seen once. The chain links TRBV11-2 to TRBJ2-7; the D is unclear. CDR3 length equals 16 residues. V gave up 4 bases and J gave up 3 bases, with 19 bases separating them. Germline CDR1 reads SGHAT; CDR2 reads FQNNGV. DNA for the CDR3: TGTGCCAGCAGCTCCTATAGAGGTGGTAACTTCTACGAGCAGTACTTC. Amino acid sequence: CASSSYRGGNFYEQYF.

The chain recombines TRBV7-3 with TRBJ2-4; a weak D match, TRBD2 (6 bases). The CDR3 is 14 amino acids. V lost 4 bases to trimming and J lost 9 bases, with 16 bases between them. Germline values: CDR1 SGHTA, CDR2 FQGTGA. The CDR3 protein is CASSSPGERIIQYF. The CDR3, as DNA: TGTGCCAGCAGCTCCCCGGGGGAGCGAATCATTCAGTACTTC.

For this clone: At one end the junction does not follow the germline gene, possibly because of a read error. This chain joins TRBV27 and TRBJ2-7; weak D call: TRBD2 (6 bases). This CDR3 region has 13 residues. Germline V lookup: CDR1 MNHEY, CDR2 SMNVEV (reference sequence). CDR3 nucleotide sequence: TGTGCCAGCAGTTTATTTAGGGGAGGAGTTCCCATTTTC. Its protein is CASSLFRGGVPIF.

This chain uses TRBV19 with TRBJ2-7, with 10 bases fitting TRBD2. The CDR3 spans 14 residues. Germline V gene lookup returns CDR1 LNHDA and CDR2 SQIVND (reference sequence). The CDR3 region is CAGKLAGPTYEQYF. CDR3 in DNA: TGTGCGGGGAAACTAGCGGGACCAACCTACGAGCAGTACTTC.

V gene TRBV27 combines with J gene TRBJ2-1, with TRBD2 identical over 7 bases. The J segment lost 2 bases and the V segment lost 2 bases, leaving 6 bases of the junction unmatched. This CDR3 region has 16 residues. CDR1 is MNHEY, CDR2 SMNVEV, per germline (reference sequence). The CDR3 sequence is CASSLIGGSTYNEQFF. DNA of the CDR3: TGTGCCAGCAGTTTAATCGGGGGGAGTACCTACAATGAGCAGTTCTTC.

The rearrangement joins TRBV2 to TRBJ2-1, with 11 positions matching TRBD1. J lost 6 bases, V lost 7 bases, and 8 bases had no gene match. The CDR3 sequence is 15 residues long. Germline CDR1 is SNHLY and CDR2 is FYNNEI. CDR3 amino acids: CASKVGGQGVNEQFF. The CDR3 coding sequence is TGTGCCAGCAAAGTAGGGGGACAGGGGGTCAATGAGCAGTTCTTC.